These T cell receptor beta chains were read from a single sample in a study of cytomegalovirus exposure and HLA in healthy donors. Clones were sequenced by immunoSEQ multiplex PCR, and TCRdb holds only the in-frame ones, with some missing. The sample contains hundreds of thousands of clones, almost 80% of which appear only once. Specimen: PBMCs. These receptors were obtained from a male donor in good health and CMV-seronegative. Each CDR3 is given with its conserved first and last residue. Fields, in order: CDR3 DNA, CDR3 protein, clone size, D gene, V gene, J gene. The D gene is left open where the match is weak. Not all rows give a size; the values are once, few, many and, for expanded clones, a class.

TGTGCCAGCAGCTTAGGGCTGAACACTGAAGCTTTCTTT,CASSLGLNTEAFF,few,NA,TRBV11-2,TRBJ1-1
TGCGCCAGCAGCCCTCCGGGACAGGGTGGCTATGGCTACACCTTC,CASSPPGQGGYGYTF,once,TRBD1,TRBV5-1,TRBJ1-2
TGTGCCAGCGGCAGGGCCGATAACTATGGCTACACCTTC,CASGRADNYGYTF,NA,NA,TRBV6-5,TRBJ1-2
TGTGCCAGCAGGGCTGGGGAGCTCTACAATGAGCAGTTCTTC,CASRAGELYNEQFF,NA,NA,TRBV6-4,TRBJ2-1
TGTGCCAGCAGCTTATCCGGTTATGGAAACACCATATATTTT,CASSLSGYGNTIYF,NA,NA,TRBV11-1,TRBJ1-3
TGTGCCAGCAGCTGGCCCATAGCGGTCCAAGGTACCCAGTACTTC,CASSWPIAVQGTQYF,NA,NA,TRBV7-9,TRBJ2-5
TGTGCCAGCAAAACGGGGCTAGCGGGTTTCACAGATACGCAGTATTTT,CASKTGLAGFTDTQYF,NA,TRBD2,TRBV4-2,TRBJ2-3
TGTGCCAGCAGTTTACGGGACATTTTAAGCTTC,CASSLRDILSF,few,NA,TRBV28,TRBJ2-7
TGTGCCAGCAGTCTCTTAGCGGGTGGTCGCTACGAGCAGTACTTC,CASSLLAGGRYEQYF,NA,TRBD2,TRBV27,TRBJ2-7
TGTGCCAGCAGTTTAATCGGGGGAACGGACGGTGAAGCTTTCTTT,CASSLIGGTDGEAFF,NA,NA,TRBV27,TRBJ1-1
TGCGCCAGCAGCTTGGCTGATCGAGGTACGCAGTATTTT,CASSLADRGTQYF,NA,NA,TRBV5-1,TRBJ2-3
TGTGCCACCGTGACAGGGGGATACGAGCAGTACTTC,CATVTGGYEQYF,NA,TRBD1,TRBV2,TRBJ2-7
TGTGCCAGCAGCTTAGGGCAGGGAAGGCGTGATACGCAGTATTTT,CASSLGQGRRDTQYF,NA,NA,TRBV7-9,TRBJ2-3
TGTGCCAGCAGCTTAGTTCCCCTTGGGACATACGCTGAGCAGTTCTTC,CASSLVPLGTYAEQFF,many,NA,TRBV7-9,TRBJ2-1
TGTGCCAGCAGCTTACATGGTTCGGGTGGAAACACCATATATTTT,CASSLHGSGGNTIYF,NA,NA,TRBV7-2,TRBJ1-3
TGCGCCAGCAGCCAAGGGGACTTCAGCTCCTACGAGCAGTACTTC,CASSQGDFSSYEQYF,NA,NA,TRBV4-1,TRBJ2-7
TGTGCCAGCAGCTTGCCACTTATATACAATGAGCAGTTCTTC,CASSLPLIYNEQFF,NA,NA,TRBV5-4,TRBJ2-1
TGTGCCAGCAGTTTATCGGACAGGGGGGGGGAGCAGTACTTC,CASSLSDRGGEQYF,NA,TRBD1,TRBV28,TRBJ2-7
TGTGCCAGCACCCCGGAGCCGGGAGCCTACGAGCAGTACTTC,CASTPEPGAYEQYF,NA,NA,TRBV2,TRBJ2-7
TGTGCCAGCAGTTACGTAGTAAATGAAAAACTGTTTTTT,CASSYVVNEKLFF,once,NA,TRBV6-5,TRBJ1-4
TGTGCCAGCAGGAGGGTAGGGCAGGCCGAGACCCAGTACTTC,CASRRVGQAETQYF,NA,NA,TRBV25-1,TRBJ2-5
TGCGCCAGCAGAACCGGGACTAGCGACTACAATGAGCAGTTCTTC,CASRTGTSDYNEQFF,NA,TRBD2,TRBV5-1,TRBJ2-1
TGTGCCAGTAGTCCCTCCTCCACAGGGAACACTGAAGCTTTCTTT,CASSPSSTGNTEAFF,few,NA,TRBV19,TRBJ1-1
TGTGCCTGGAATTCGGGACAGGGGGCTTTAGATACGCAGTATTTT,CAWNSGQGALDTQYF,NA,TRBD1,TRBV30,TRBJ2-3
TGCAGCGCTGACAGGGGACAGGGAGCAGATACGCAGTATTTT,CSADRGQGADTQYF,NA,TRBD1,TRBV29-1,TRBJ2-3
TGTGCCAGCACGCCAGGGGGCTTCGAATATGGCTACACCTTC,CASTPGGFEYGYTF,NA,TRBD1,TRBV2,TRBJ1-2
TGTGCCATCAGTGAGGGGCAGACTGGAAACACCATATATTTT,CAISEGQTGNTIYF,NA,NA,TRBV10-3,TRBJ1-3
TGTGCCAGCAGTGAATATGGTGGCAGGGGGGACTCACCCCTCCACTTT,CASSEYGGRGDSPLHF,NA,TRBD1,TRBV25-1,TRBJ1-6